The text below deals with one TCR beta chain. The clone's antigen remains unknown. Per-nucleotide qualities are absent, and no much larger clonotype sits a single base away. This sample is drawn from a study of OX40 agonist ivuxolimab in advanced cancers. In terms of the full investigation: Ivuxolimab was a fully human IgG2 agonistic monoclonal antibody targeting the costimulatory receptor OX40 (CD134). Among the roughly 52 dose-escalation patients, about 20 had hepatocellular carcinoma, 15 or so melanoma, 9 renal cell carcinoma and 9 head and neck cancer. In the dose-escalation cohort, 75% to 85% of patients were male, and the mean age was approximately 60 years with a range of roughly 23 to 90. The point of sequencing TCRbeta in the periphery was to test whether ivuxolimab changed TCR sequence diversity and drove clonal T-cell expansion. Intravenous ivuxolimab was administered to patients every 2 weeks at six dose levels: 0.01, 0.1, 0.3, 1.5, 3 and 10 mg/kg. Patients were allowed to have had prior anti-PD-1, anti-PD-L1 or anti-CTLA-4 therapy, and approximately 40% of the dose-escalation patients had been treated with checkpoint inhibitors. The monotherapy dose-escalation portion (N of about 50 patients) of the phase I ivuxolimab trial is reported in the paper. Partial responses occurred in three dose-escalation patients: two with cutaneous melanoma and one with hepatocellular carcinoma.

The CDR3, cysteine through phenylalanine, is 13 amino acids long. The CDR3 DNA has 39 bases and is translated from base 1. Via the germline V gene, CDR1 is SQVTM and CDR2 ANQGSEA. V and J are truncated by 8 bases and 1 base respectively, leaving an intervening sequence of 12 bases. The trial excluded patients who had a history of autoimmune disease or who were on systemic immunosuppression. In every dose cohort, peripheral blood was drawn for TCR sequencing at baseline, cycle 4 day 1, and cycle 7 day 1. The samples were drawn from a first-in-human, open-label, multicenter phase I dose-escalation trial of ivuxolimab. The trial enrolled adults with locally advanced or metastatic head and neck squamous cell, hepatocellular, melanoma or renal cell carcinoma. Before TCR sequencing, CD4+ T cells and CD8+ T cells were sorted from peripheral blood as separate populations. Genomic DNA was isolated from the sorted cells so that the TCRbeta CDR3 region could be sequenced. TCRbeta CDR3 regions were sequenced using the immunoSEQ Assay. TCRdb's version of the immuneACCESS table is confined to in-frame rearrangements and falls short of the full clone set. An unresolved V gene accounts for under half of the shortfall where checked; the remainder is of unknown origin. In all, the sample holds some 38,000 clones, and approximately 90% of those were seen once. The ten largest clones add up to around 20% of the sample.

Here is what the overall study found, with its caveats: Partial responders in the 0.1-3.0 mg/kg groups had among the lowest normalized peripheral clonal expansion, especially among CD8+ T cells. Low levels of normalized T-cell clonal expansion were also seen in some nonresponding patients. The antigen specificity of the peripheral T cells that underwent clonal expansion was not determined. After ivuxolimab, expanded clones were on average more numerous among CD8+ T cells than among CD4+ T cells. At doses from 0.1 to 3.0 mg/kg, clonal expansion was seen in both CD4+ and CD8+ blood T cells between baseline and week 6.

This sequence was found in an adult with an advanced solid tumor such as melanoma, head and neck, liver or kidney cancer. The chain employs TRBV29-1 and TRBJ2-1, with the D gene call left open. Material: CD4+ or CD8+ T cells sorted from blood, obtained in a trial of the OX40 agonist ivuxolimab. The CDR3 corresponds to CSSTERSYNEQFF. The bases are TGCAGCTCCACGGAACGTTCCTACAATGAGCAGTTCTTC.